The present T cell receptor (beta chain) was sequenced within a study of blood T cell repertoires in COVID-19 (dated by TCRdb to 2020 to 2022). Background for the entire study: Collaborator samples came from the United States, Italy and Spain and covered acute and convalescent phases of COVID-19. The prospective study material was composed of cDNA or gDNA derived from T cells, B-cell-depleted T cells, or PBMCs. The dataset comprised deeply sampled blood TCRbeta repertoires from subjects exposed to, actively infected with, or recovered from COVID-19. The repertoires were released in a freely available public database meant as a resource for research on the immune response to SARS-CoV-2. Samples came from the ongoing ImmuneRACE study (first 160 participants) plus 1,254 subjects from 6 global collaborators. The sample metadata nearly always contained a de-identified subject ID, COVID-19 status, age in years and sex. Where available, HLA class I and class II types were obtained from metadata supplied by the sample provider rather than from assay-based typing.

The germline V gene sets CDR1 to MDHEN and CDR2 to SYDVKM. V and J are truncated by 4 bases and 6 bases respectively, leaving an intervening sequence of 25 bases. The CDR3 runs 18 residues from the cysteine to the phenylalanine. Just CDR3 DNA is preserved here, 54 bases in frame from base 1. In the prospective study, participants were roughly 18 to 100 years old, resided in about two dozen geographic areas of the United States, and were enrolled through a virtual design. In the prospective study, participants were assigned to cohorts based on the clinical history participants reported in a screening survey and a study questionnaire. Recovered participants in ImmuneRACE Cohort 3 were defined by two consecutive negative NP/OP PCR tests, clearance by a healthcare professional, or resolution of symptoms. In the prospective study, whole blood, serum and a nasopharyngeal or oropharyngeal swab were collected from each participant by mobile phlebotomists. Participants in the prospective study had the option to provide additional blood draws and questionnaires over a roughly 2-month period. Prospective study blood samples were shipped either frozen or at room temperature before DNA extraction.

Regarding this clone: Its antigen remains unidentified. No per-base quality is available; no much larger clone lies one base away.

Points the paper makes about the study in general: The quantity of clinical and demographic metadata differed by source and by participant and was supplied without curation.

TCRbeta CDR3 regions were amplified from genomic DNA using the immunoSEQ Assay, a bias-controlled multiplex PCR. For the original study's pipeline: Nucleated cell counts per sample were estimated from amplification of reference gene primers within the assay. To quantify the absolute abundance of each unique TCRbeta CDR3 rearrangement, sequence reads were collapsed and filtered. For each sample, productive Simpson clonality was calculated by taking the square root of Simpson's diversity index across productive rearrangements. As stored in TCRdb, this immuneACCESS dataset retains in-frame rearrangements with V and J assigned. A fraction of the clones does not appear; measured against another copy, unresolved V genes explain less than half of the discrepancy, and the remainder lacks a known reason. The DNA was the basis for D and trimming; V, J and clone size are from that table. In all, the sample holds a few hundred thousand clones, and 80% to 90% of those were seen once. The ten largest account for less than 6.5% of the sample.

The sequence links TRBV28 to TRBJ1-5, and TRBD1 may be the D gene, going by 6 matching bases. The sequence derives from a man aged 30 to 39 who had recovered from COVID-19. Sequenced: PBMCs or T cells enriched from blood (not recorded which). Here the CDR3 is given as CASSSGQLLFLGGQPQHF. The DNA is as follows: TGTGCCAGCAGTTCAGGACAGCTACTATTTCTCGGAGGTCAGCCCCAGCATTTT.